The T cell receptor beta chain under discussion was sequenced for a study of CD8+CD57+ T cells in acquired aplastic anemia. Looking at the study overall: Sorted CD4+ and CD8+ cells yielded roughly 3.2 ug of DNA on average.

V was pared by 6 bases and J by 0 bases, with 11 bases between. Germline CDR1 and CDR2: DFQATT and SNEGSKA (reference sequence). The CDR3 runs to 13 residues. As for this clonotype: Antigen specificity is unknown.

Study-wide points: Around 27 CD8+ CDR3 sequences occurred in both the patients and the controls.

Profiling of TCR beta VDJ combinations and CDR3 sequences used genomic DNA as template. TCRdb ran MiXCR on the reads and lists one entry per CDR3 protein. In the table there are 300,000 or so distinct CDR3 sequences, roughly 50% of which are singletons. The sequence derives from a human donor with severe aplastic anemia or a healthy control (not recorded which). Material for sequencing was sorted CD4+, CD8+, or CD8+CD57+ T cells (not recorded which) from PBMCs. This chain links TRBV20-1 with TRBJ1-1; a possible D gene is TRBD1 (5 bases). The CDR3 DNA reads as TGCAGTGCCTCGGACACGATGAACACTGAAGCTTTCTTT. This sequence encodes CSASDTMNTEAFF.